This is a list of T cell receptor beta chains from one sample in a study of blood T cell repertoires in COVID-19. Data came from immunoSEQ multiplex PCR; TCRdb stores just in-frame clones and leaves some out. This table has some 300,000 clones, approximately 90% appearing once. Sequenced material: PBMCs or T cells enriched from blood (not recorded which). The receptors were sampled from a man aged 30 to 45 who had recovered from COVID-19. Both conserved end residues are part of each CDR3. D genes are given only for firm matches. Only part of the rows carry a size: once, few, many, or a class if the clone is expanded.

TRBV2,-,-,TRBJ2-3,TGTGCCAGCAACGAACCACGAGCGGAGCTACCCACAGATACGCAGTATTTT,CASNEPRAELPTDTQYF
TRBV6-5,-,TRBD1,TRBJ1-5,TGTGCCAGCAGATCCCTGGGGACAGCTAATCAGCCCCAGCATTTT,CASRSLGTANQPQHF
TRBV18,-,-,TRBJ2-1,TGTGCCAGCTCACCACGACTATCCGATGAGCAGTTCTTC,CASSPRLSDEQFF
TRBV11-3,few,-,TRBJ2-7,TGTGCCAGCAGCGCGACTGCGGGCCTCCTGGGAAAGCAGTACTTC,CASSATAGLLGKQYF
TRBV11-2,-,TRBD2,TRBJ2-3,TGTGCCAGCAGAATAGCGGGAGGGCCCCGGGGCACAGATACGCAGTATTTT,CASRIAGGPRGTDTQYF
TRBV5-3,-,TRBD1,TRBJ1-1,TGTGCCAGAAGCCCGGGACAGGGATACACTGAAGCTTTCTTT,CARSPGQGYTEAFF
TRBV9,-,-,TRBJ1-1,TGTGCCAGCAGCCCCCCCACAGGGAAGGGCACTGAAGCTTTCTTT,CASSPPTGKGTEAFF
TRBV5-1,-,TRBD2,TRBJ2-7,TGCGCCAGCAGCTTGGAGGCTAGCGGGAGGGCGGGTTACGAGCAGTACTTC,CASSLEASGRAGYEQYF
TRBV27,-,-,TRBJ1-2,TGTGCCAGCAGTTTATGGGCGCAGGGTCCCTATGGCTACACCTTC,CASSLWAQGPYGYTF
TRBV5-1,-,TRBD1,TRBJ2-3,TGCGCCAGCAGCTTGGTCACCCAGGGGGCAATAGTGGCAGATACGCAGTATTTT,CASSLVTQGAIVADTQYF
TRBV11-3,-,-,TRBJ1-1,TGTGCCAGCACCTCCTCGGACAGTGAAGCTTTCTTT,CASTSSDSEAFF
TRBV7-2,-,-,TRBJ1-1,TGTGCCAGCAGTGGACAATGGGACACTGAAGCTTTCTTT,CASSGQWDTEAFF
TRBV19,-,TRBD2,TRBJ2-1,TGTGCCAGTAGTGCCGGAAGCGGGAGGTACAATGAGCAGTTCTTC,CASSAGSGRYNEQFF
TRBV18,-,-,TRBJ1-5,TGTGCCAGCTCACCTCGTCTTAGCAATCAGCCCCAGCATTTT,CASSPRLSNQPQHF
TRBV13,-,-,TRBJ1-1,TGTGCCAGCAGCTTACGAGGGAGCGGCGGGGACACTGAAGCTTTCTTT,CASSLRGSGGDTEAFF
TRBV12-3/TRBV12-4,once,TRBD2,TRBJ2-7,TGTGCCAGCAGGGGGAGGGGCGAGCAGTACTTC,CASRGRGEQYF
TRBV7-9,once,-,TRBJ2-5,TGTGCCAGCAGCTCGTGGAGGGTTAGGTGGCAAGAGACCCAGTACTTC,CASSSWRVRWQETQYF
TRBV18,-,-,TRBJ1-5,TGTGCCAGCTCACGGATTGGAGGCAATCAGCCCCAGCATTTT,CASSRIGGNQPQHF
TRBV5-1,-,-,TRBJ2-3,TGCGCCAGCAGCGTCCACGCGGTACGCACAGATACGCAGTATTTT,CASSVHAVRTDTQYF
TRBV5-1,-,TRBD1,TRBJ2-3,TGCGCCAGCAGCTTGGACAGGGGAAGGACAGATACGCAGTATTTT,CASSLDRGRTDTQYF
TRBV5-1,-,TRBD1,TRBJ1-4,TGCGCCAGCAGCTTGGCAGGGGGCGTCAATGAAAAACTGTTTTTT,CASSLAGGVNEKLFF
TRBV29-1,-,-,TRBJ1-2,TGCAGCGTTCTCCCCACTCGTACGTATGGCTACACCTTC,CSVLPTRTYGYTF
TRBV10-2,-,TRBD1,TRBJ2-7,TGCGCCAGCATAACAGGGGGAAGGGCTTCCTACGAGCAGTACTTC,CASITGGRASYEQYF
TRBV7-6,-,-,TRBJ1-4,TGTGCCAGCAGCATAACCCTTGGCAGGCCAACTAATGAAAAACTGTTTTTT,CASSITLGRPTNEKLFF
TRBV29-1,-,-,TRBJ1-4,TGCAGCGCCAGAGACACAGGGTACAGCGCAAAACTGTTTTTT,CSARDTGYSAKLFF
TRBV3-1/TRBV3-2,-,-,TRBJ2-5,TGTGCCAGCAGCCAAGATCAGGAGACCCAGTACTTC,CASSQDQETQYF
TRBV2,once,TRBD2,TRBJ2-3,TGTGCCAGCAGAGGACTAGCGGGCACAGATACGCAGTATTTT,CASRGLAGTDTQYF
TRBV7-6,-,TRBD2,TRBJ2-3,TGTGCCAGCAGCTTAAGGAGGTCGGGGTTCCCTACTAGCGGGGGTTTCACAGATACGCAGTATTTT,CASSLRRSGFPTSGGFTDTQYF
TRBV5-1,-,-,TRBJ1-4,TGCGCCAGCAGTCTAGGTCCTCGAGGGACTAATGAAAAACTGTTTTTT,CASSLGPRGTNEKLFF
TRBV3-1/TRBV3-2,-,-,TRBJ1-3,TGTGCCAGCAGCCCTCGACTGAGCTCTGGAAACACCATATATTTT,CASSPRLSSGNTIYF
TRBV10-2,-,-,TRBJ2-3,TGCGCCAGCAGGTCGGGGGACGATACGCAGTATTTT,CASRSGDDTQYF
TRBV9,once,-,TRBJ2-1,TGTGCCAGCAGCGCCCTAGCATCATCCTACAATGAGCAGTTCTTC,CASSALASSYNEQFF
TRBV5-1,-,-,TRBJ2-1,TGCGCCAGCAGCTTGGACGGGGTTTCCTACAATGAGCAGTTCTTC,CASSLDGVSYNEQFF
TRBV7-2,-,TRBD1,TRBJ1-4,TGTGCCAGCAGCTTAGGACAGGGTAGGAGAGAAAAACTGTTTTTT,CASSLGQGRREKLFF
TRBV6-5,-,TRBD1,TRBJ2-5,TGTGCCAGCAGTCGGGACAGGAAACAAGAGACCCAGTACTTC,CASSRDRKQETQYF
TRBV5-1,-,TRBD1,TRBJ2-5,TGCGCCAGCAGTTCCAGACAGGGCGAGACCCAGTACTTC,CASSSRQGETQYF
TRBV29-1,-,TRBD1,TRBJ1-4,TGCAGCGTTGAGGACAGGGGAGATGAAAAACTGTTTTTT,CSVEDRGDEKLFF
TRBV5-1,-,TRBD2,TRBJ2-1,TGCGCCAGCAGCCCGGAACTCGGGACTAGCGGAGAGCAGTTCTTC,CASSPELGTSGEQFF
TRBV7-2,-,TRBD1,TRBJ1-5,TGTGCCAGCAGCTTAGGGGGGACAGGGGGCTCTCAGCCCCAGCATTTT,CASSLGGTGGSQPQHF
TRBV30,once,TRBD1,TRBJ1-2,TGTGCCTGGTGGACAGGCTATGGCTACACCTTC,CAWWTGYGYTF
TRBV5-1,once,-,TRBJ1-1,TGCGCCAGCAGCGGGCCCGGAGGCGCCGGGGAGAACACTGAAGCTTTCTTT,CASSGPGGAGENTEAFF
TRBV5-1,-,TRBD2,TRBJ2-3,TGCGCCAGCAGCTTGCCTAGCGGGGGCACAGATACGCAGTATTTT,CASSLPSGGTDTQYF
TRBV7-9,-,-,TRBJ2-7,TGTGCCAGCAGCCTCCACTACCGGCGGGACGTCTACGAGCAGTACTTC,CASSLHYRRDVYEQYF
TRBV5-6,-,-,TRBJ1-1,TGTGCCAGCAGCTTGGTCTCCTACACTGAAGCTTTCTTT,CASSLVSYTEAFF
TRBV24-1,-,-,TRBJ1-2,TGTGCCACCAGTGATTTGCGGCAGGACTATGGCTACACCTTC,CATSDLRQDYGYTF
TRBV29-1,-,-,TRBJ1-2,TGCAGCGTTGAAAGCGGCTACTATGGCTACACCTTC,CSVESGYYGYTF
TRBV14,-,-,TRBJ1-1,TGTGCCAGCAGCCTGAGACAAAACACTGAAGCTTTCTTT,CASSLRQNTEAFF
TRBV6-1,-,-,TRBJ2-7,TGTGCCAGCAGTAGGGGGGGAGGAAACTCCTACGAGCAGTACTTC,CASSRGGGNSYEQYF
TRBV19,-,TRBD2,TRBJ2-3,TGTGCCAGTAGTACCCTAGCGGGACCGAGCACAGATACGCAGTATTTT,CASSTLAGPSTDTQYF
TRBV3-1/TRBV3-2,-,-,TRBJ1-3,TGTGCCAGCAGCTTCCAGACTTGGAGCGGAAACACCATATATTTT,CASSFQTWSGNTIYF
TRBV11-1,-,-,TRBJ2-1,TGTGCCCTAGGTTCCTACAATGAGCAGTTCTTC,CALGSYNEQFF
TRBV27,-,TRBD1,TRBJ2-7,TGTGCCAGCAGTTACGGGACAGCCTCCTACGAGCAGTACTTC,CASSYGTASYEQYF
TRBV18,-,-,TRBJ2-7,TGTGCCAGCTCCCGGAGGAGAGAAAGTTCCTACGAGCAGTACTTC,CASSRRRESSYEQYF
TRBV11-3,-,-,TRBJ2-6,TGTGCCAGCAGCTTAAGGCAGGGGACCGGGGCCAACGTCCTGACTTTC,CASSLRQGTGANVLTF
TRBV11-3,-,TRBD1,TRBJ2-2,TGTGCCAGCAGCTTAGCCGGGACAGGGGTAATCGGGGAGCTGTTTTTT,CASSLAGTGVIGELFF
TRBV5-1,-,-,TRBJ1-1,TGCGCCAGCAGCCCGTATACAGGGAAGAACACTGAAGCTTTCTTT,CASSPYTGKNTEAFF
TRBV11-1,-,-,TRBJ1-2,TGTGCCAGCAGCTTTTCGGACCTCGCAGGGGGCTACACCTTC,CASSFSDLAGGYTF
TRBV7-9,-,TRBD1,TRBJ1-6,TGTGCCAGCAGCCCCTACCAGGACAGGGTCGGTTCACCCCTCCACTTT,CASSPYQDRVGSPLHF
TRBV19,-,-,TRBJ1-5,TGTGCCAGTAGCTCAACAGGGTTTAACAATCAGCCCCAGCATTTT,CASSSTGFNNQPQHF
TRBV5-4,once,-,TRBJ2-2,TGTGCCAGCAGCGGCGACAAACCTACGAACACCGGGGAGCTGTTTTTT,CASSGDKPTNTGELFF